A single sample gave rise to the 29 T cell receptor beta chains below, sequenced in a study of shared clonotypes between healthy human individuals. Assay used: immunoSEQ multiplex PCR; TCRdb lists only in-frame clones, some missing. This table has approximately 2,000,000 clones, around 90% appearing once. Sequenced: naive CD4+ T cells from PBMCs. Subset defined: CD45RA+ positively selected. Source of these receptors: a man between 18 and 29 years old in good health. Some clones in this sample may be carry-over from other donors' samples.

The J gene is TRBJ2-6, the V gene TRBV2, with D maybe TRBD2 (5 bases). V lost 6 bases, J lost 0 bases, and 9 bases lay in between. Germline V lookup: CDR1 SNHLY, CDR2 FYNNEI. This CDR3 spans 15 amino acids. The CDR3 here is CASSREGSGANVLTF. In DNA, the CDR3 is TGTGCCAGCAGCCGTGAGGGCTCTGGGGCCAACGTCCTGACTTTC. The complete variable domain, with remaining parts taken from reference TRBV2 and TRBJ2-6, reads EPEVTQTPSHQVTQMGQEVILRCVPISNHLYFYWYRQILGQKVEFLVSFYNNEISEKSEIFDDQFSVERPDGSNFTLKIRSTKLEDSAMYFCASSREGSGANVLTFGAGSRLTVL.

The chain uses TRBV5-8 and TRBJ2-1; 8 bases map to TRBD1. Germline V gene sequence: CDR1 SGHTS, CDR2 YDEGEE. The CDR3 covers 15 residues. J lost 6 bases, V lost 3 bases, and 8 bases had no gene match. This CDR3 is CASSSGQGRGNEQFF. CDR3 DNA: TGTGCCAGCAGCTCCGGACAGGGACGTGGCAATGAGCAGTTCTTC.

The rearrangement links TRBV19 to TRBJ2-6; 7 nucleotides match TRBD1. Losses at the gene ends were 5 bases for V and 0 bases for J; bases not matched to a gene: 7. This CDR3 comprises 17 residues. The germline V gene has CDR1 LNHDA and CDR2 SQIVND (reference sequence). CDR3: CASSEGQFISGANVLTF. The CDR3 DNA follows: TGTGCCAGTAGTGAGGGACAGTTTATCTCTGGGGCCAACGTCCTGACTTTC.

The genes are TRBV6-1 and TRBJ1-2; no reliable D call. The germline V gene encodes CDR1 MNHNS and CDR2 SASEGT. The CDR3 totals 13 residues. Between the trimmed V and J ends, which lost 1 base and 5 bases, there was a span of 8 bases. Written as DNA, the CDR3 is TGTGCCAGCAGTGAAGGGTTTGGATATGGCTACACCTTC. Residues: CASSEGFGYGYTF.

The chain links TRBV6-5 to TRBJ2-5, with no clear D. Germline V CDR1 and CDR2: MNHEY, SVGAGI. This CDR3 contains 12 residues. V lost 7 bases to trimming and J lost 0 bases, with 6 bases between them. The CDR3 region has the DNA TGTGCCAGCAAACAGTACCAAGAGACCCAGTACTTC. It specifies CASKQYQETQYF.

The chain is built from TRBV7-2 and TRBJ1-2, with D possibly TRBD1 on 6 matching bases. CDR1 and CDR2 from the germline V gene are SGHTA and FQGNSA. With 6 bases removed from V and 7 bases from J, the gap between germline ends came to 12 bases. This CDR3 spans 12 amino acids. The CDR3 protein is CASSPDRTGYTF. Written as DNA, the CDR3 is TGTGCCAGCAGTCCCGACAGGACTGGCTACACCTTC.

The chain uses TRBV10-2 and TRBJ2-5; D tentatively fits TRBD1 or TRBD2 (5 bases each). Germline loops: CDR1 WSHSY, CDR2 SAAADI. The CDR3 spans 11 residues. V dropped 10 bases and J dropped 5 bases, with 11 bases sitting between them. The CDR3 reads CATGRVETQYF. The CDR3 coding sequence is TGCGCCACGGGGCGGGTCGAGACCCAGTACTTC.

As for this clone: Other DNA sequences of this sample code for an identical CDR3. This chain uses TRBV7-2 with TRBJ2-7, with 9 bases fitting TRBD1. This CDR3 has 15 amino acids. V lost 0 bases to trimming and J lost 7 bases; unmatched junction nucleotides: 7. The germline V gene has CDR1 SGHTA and CDR2 FQGNSA. DNA for the CDR3: TGTGCCAGCAGCTTAGCGGGGACAGGGCTGGGGGAGCAGTACTTC. It codes for CASSLAGTGLGEQYF. Together with reference TRBV7-2 and TRBJ2-7, the CDR3 gives the full variable domain: GAGVSQSPSNKVTEKGKDVELRCDPISGHTALYWYRQSLGQGLEFLIYFQGNSAPDKSGLPSDRFSAERTGGSVSTLTIQRTQQEDSAVYLCASSLAGTGLGEQYFGPGTRLTVT.

This clone came up a few times. Other DNA sequences in this specimen translate into the identical CDR3. The gene calls are TRBV20-1 and TRBJ2-3; D gene unclear. The CDR3 runs 11 residues. V lost 3 bases and J 4 bases, leaving 5 bases between the germline ends. Germline lookup yields CDR1 DFQATT and CDR2 SNEGSKA (reference sequence). CDR3 sequence reads: CSASGADTQYF. CDR3 coding DNA: TGCAGTGCTAGTGGTGCAGATACGCAGTATTTT.

This chain uses TRBV5-1 with TRBJ1-4; D might be TRBD1 (5 bases). In germline, CDR1 is SGHRS, CDR2 YFSETQ. The CDR3 is 15 amino acids. V was trimmed by 4 bases and J by 7 bases, leaving 17 bases between them. CDR3 in amino acids: CASSLQIGASEKLFF. DNA for the CDR3: TGCGCCAGCAGCCTACAAATCGGGGCCTCTGAAAAACTGTTTTTT.

V and J are TRBV7-8 and TRBJ1-3; D is undetermined. V gave up 0 bases and J gave up 0 bases, with 9 bases separating them. There are 16 residues in the CDR3. Germline values: CDR1 SGHVS, CDR2 FQNEAQ. The CDR3 here is CASSLASRSSGNTIYF. The DNA for the CDR3 is TGTGCCAGCAGCTTAGCGTCAAGGAGCTCTGGAAACACCATATATTTT.

The rearrangement links TRBV4-1 to TRBJ2-6; no clear D gene. From germline, CDR1 is MGHRA and CDR2 YSYEKL. Trimming left V 4 bases short and J 1 base short, with 11 bases between. This CDR3 is 16 amino acids long. The CDR3 region is CASSPDPGSGANVLTF. CDR3 DNA sequence: TGCGCCAGCAGCCCCGACCCCGGGTCTGGGGCCAACGTCCTGACTTTC.

The chain has TRBV5-4 and TRBJ1-1, with no clear D. Germline CDR1 SGHNT, CDR2 YYREEE (reference sequence). This CDR3 region has 17 residues. The V end lost 2 bases, the J end lost 0 bases, and 17 bases lay between the germline ends. CDR3 nucleotides: TGTGCCAGCAGCTTAGGCGGCAGCGGACCAATGAACACTGAAGCTTTCTTT. This encodes CASSLGGSGPMNTEAFF.

The CDR3 bases are TGTGCCAGTAGCAACAGGGAGTTCGTTGCTTTCTTT. Its protein product is CASSNREFVAFF. V gene TRBV19 combines with J gene TRBJ1-1, with a weak D call TRBD1 (6 bases). In germline, CDR1 is LNHDA, CDR2 SQIVND (reference sequence). The CDR3 runs 12 residues. Trimming removed 6 bases at V and 11 bases at J, with 16 bases between.

V is TRBV5-1 and J is TRBJ2-1, with TRBD2 matching 12 bases. CDR3 length equals 16 residues. The V segment lost 6 bases and the J segment 5 bases; nucleotides outside the gene matches: 9. CDR1 SGHRS and CDR2 YFSETQ come from the germline V gene. The CDR3 bases are TGCGCCAGCATAGGAAGTCTAGCGGGAGGGAACAATGAGCAGTTCTTC. Translating gives CASIGSLAGGNNEQFF.

The chain employs TRBV28 and TRBJ1-2, with TRBD1 as a possible D gene (5 bases). The germline gives CDR1 MDHEN, CDR2 SYDVKM. Trimming pared 6 bases from V and 4 bases from J, leaving 15 bases between. CDR3 length: 14 amino acids. The DNA of the CDR3 is TGTGCCAGCAGGTTCCGGGGCGCTCGCTATGGCTACACCTTC. This encodes CASRFRGARYGYTF.

This sequence joins TRBV5-1 and TRBJ2-7; no firm D call. Germline CDR1 reads SGHRS; CDR2 reads YFSETQ. This CDR3 region has 15 residues. Trimming cost V 0 bases and J 0 bases, with 10 bases left between them. The CDR3 spells CASSLGPTSSYEQYF. CDR3 coding DNA: TGCGCCAGCAGCTTGGGACCGACGAGCTCCTACGAGCAGTACTTC.

The V call is TRBV9, the J call TRBJ2-7, with D perhaps TRBD2 (6 bases). The V gene lost 4 bases and the J gene lost 3 bases, with 14 bases spanning the gap. Germline V lookup: CDR1 SGDLS, CDR2 YYNGEE. This CDR3 has 14 amino acids. CDR3 DNA sequence: TGTGCCAGCAGCACGGGACTGGGGGGCTACGAGCAGTACTTC. It is translated as CASSTGLGGYEQYF.

The genes are TRBV18 and TRBJ1-2; the match to TRBD1 covers 9 bases. The V gene's germline CDR1 is KGHSH and CDR2 LQKENI. Trimming removed 4 bases from V and 8 bases from J; junction bases left unmatched: 5. This CDR3 contains 13 residues. The CDR3: CASSLGQGGGYTF. CDR3 coding DNA: TGTGCCAGCTCACTGGGACAGGGAGGCGGCTACACCTTC.

The chain employs TRBV5-6 and TRBJ2-3; 9 bases align to TRBD2. The V gene end was trimmed by 0 bases and the J gene end by 4 bases; junction bases not matched to a gene: 9. This CDR3 is built from 17 residues. CDR1 and CDR2 from the germline V gene are SGHDT and YYEEEE. The CDR3 is CASSLVAGGPLADTQYF. CDR3 bases: TGTGCCAGCAGCTTGGTGGCGGGAGGGCCTCTTGCAGATACGCAGTATTTT.

The V call is TRBV28, the J call TRBJ2-2; TRBD2 matches at 7 bases. Germline V CDR1 and CDR2: MDHEN, SYDVKM. The ends lost 7 bases at V and 4 bases at J; junction bases unmatched: 6. CDR3 length: 14 residues. Here the CDR3 reads CASINGGGTGELFF. CDR3 sequence (DNA): TGTGCCAGCATCAATGGGGGGGGCACCGGGGAGCTGTTTTTT.

V and J are TRBV5-4 and TRBJ2-7; D tentatively fits TRBD1 or TRBD2 (5 bases each). Germline V CDR1 and CDR2: SGHNT, YYREEE (reference sequence). The CDR3 runs 15 residues. V lost 7 bases to trimming and J lost 1 base, with 18 bases between them. CDR3 DNA: TGTGCCAGCGGTCAAACCGGGACGCTATCCTACGAGCAGTACTTC. This translates into CASGQTGTLSYEQYF.

Concerning this clone itself: The identical CDR3 is also encoded by other nucleotide sequences in the sample. The CDR3, as DNA: TGTGCCAGCAGCTTAGTGTTGGAGACCCAGTACTTC. Translated, it gives CASSLVLETQYF. V is TRBV7-2 and J is TRBJ2-5; D ambiguous. Germline V gene data show CDR1 as SGHTA and CDR2 as FQGNSA. There are 12 residues in the CDR3. Trimming left V 1 base short and J 5 bases short, with 5 bases between.

This sequence joins TRBV4-1 and TRBJ2-1; 7 nucleotides agree with TRBD2. This CDR3 comprises 15 residues. Germline values: CDR1 MGHRA, CDR2 YSYEKL. V dropped 3 bases and J dropped 6; count of bases not matched to a gene: 8. The CDR3 DNA is TGCGCCAGCAGCCAGGGTGGACTAGTGTTCAATGAGCAGTTCTTC. Translation: CASSQGGLVFNEQFF.

V and J are TRBV18 and TRBJ2-3, with 11 bases that match TRBD2. This CDR3 is 17 amino acids long. V was clipped by 4 bases and J by 5 bases; unmatched bases: 11. Germline V CDR1 and CDR2: KGHSH, LQKENI. CDR3 nucleotides: TGTGCCAGCTCACGGGCTAGGACTAGCGGGTCCGGAGATACGCAGTATTTT. It is translated as CASSRARTSGSGDTQYF.

The rearrangement joins TRBV7-2 to TRBJ2-7, with 9 bases aligning to TRBD2. V lost 1 base, J lost 2 bases, and 9 bases stayed unmatched. Germline values: CDR1 SGHTA, CDR2 FQGNSA. The CDR3 is 17 amino acids. CDR3 sequence reads: CASSLVFMAGGPYEQYF. As DNA, the CDR3 is TGTGCCAGCAGCTTAGTCTTTATGGCGGGAGGGCCCTACGAGCAGTACTTC.

The J gene is TRBJ2-7, the V gene TRBV18, with D maybe TRBD2 (6 bases). The V and J ends lost 2 bases and 7 bases respectively, with 15 bases between them. The CDR3 contains 14 residues. CDR1 is KGHSH, CDR2 LQKENI, per germline. The CDR3 is CASSPVSGGLEQYF. CDR3 DNA: TGTGCCAGCTCACCAGTAAGTGGGGGGTTGGAGCAGTACTTC.

J is TRBJ2-1 and V is TRBV7-9; a possible D gene is TRBD2 (5 bases). The V gene lost 5 bases and the J gene lost 12 bases, with 17 bases spanning the gap. CDR3 length equals 13 residues. Per the germline V gene, CDR1 is SEHNR and CDR2 is FQNEAQ (reference sequence). The CDR3 is CASSPDKGVGQFF. The CDR3 region has the DNA TGTGCCAGCAGCCCCGACAAGGGAGTAGGGCAGTTCTTC.

The rearrangement links TRBV28 to TRBJ1-5; maybe TRBD1 (5 bases). The CDR3 runs 17 residues. Per germline, CDR1 MDHEN and CDR2 SYDVKM. Trimming cost V 6 bases and J 0 bases, with 18 bases left between them. CDR3 sequence (DNA): TGTGCCAGCAGGTCGGGACCAGGGACTTATAGCAATCAGCCCCAGCATTTT. It codes for CASRSGPGTYSNQPQHF.